This T cell receptor (beta chain) was sequenced in a study of tumor and adjacent non-tumor tissue in lung cancer. Study conclusions and caveats: Normal lung showed higher cumulative top 100 clone frequency than tumor.

The template was RNA from unsorted bulk tissue. This non-tumor lung sample came from over 3 cm beyond the tumor edge. Donors were chemotherapy-naive, newly diagnosed lung cancer surgical patients in China, August–late 2014. TCRbeta libraries were built with three rounds of nested PCR, modified from ARM-PCR. TCRdb re-analysed the multiplex PCR reads in MiXCR, keeping a single row per CDR3 protein. This table has 80,000 or so distinct CDR3 sequences, roughly 80% appearing once. As concerns this clonotype: Its antigen is currently unknown. Compared with germline, one end of the junction differs, possibly owing to a read error.

The CDR3 totals 16 residues. CDR1 MNHNS and CDR2 SASEGT come from the germline V gene. The sequenced sample consisted of distant non-tumor lung tissue. The origin of this receptor is a man in his fifties or sixties with non-small cell lung cancer. The chain employs TRBV6-1 and TRBJ1-5, with a weak D call TRBD1 (5 bases). The CDR3 DNA reads as TGTGCCGGCAGACCCGGCGAGGGGTATAGCAATCTGCCCCAGCATTTT. Its translation: CAGRPGEGYSNLPQHF.